The TCR beta chain described here comes from a study of T-cell reconstitution after alpha-beta-depleted transplantation in children. This clonotype was seen only a few times. Preparation of the TCRbeta library used unique molecular identifiers. TCRdb redid the calling of the PCR reads with MiXCR, one entry per CDR3 protein. The profile shows approximately 520,000 distinct CDR3 sequences, roughly 11% of them singletons. Source: PBMCs, mostly from graft donor cells, taken 180 days after TCRalphabeta/CD19-depleted stem cell transplant. The TCR was taken from a female patient younger than 10 who had a stem cell transplant for aplastic anemia, so the T cells may come from the graft donor.

CDR3 residues: CASRLSGTMGNEQFF. The CDR3 DNA follows: TGTGCCAGTAGGCTATCCGGGACTATGGGGAATGAGCAGTTCTTC. V and J are TRBV19 and TRBJ2-1; 7 nucleotides agree with TRBD2. J lost 7 bases, V lost 6 bases, and 12 bases had no gene match. Germline assignment: CDR1 LNHDA and CDR2 SQIVND (reference sequence). The CDR3 extends over 15 amino acids.